This T cell receptor beta chain appears in the sequencing data of a study of shared clonotypes between healthy human individuals. Trimming shortened V by 1 base and J by 1 base, and 10 bases separated the two germline ends. The CDR3 consists of 15 residues. Germline values: CDR1 MGHRA, CDR2 YSYEKL. This table comes from immunoSEQ multiplex PCR, and its TCRdb copy is limited to in-frame clones, with some not included. The repertoire consists of about 2 million clones, with about 95% occurring once and the leading ten covering 0.85% to 1.2%. To note about this clone: The same CDR3 arises from other DNA sequences in this sample as well.

As defined, naive CD8 cells were CD45RO-negative and positively selected for CCR7, with terminally differentiated effector memory CD45RA+ cells excluded. The clonotype comes from a man younger than 35 in good health. The sequenced sample was naive CD8+ T cells sorted from blood. The chain links TRBV4-1 to TRBJ2-5; D not certain. CDR3: CASSQAPRGQETQYF. DNA of the CDR3: TGCGCCAGCAGCCAAGCCCCACGTGGCCAAGAGACCCAGTACTTC.